The present entry profiles one T cell receptor (beta chain) with its context. Its binding antigen is unknown. Nothing much larger sits one base from this clone, and base qualities are not available. One collaborating source in Seattle enrolled patients while the patients were actively infected and followed the patients over time throughout the course of disease. Each collaborating institution followed its own protocols to collect whole blood in K2EDTA tubes. For TCRbeta analysis, collaborators shipped samples as frozen whole blood, isolated PBMCs, or DNA extracted from either of those sample types. CDR1 SGHTA and CDR2 FQGTGA are derived from the germline V gene. Trimming removed 2 bases from V and 7 bases from J, leaving 9 bases between the germline ends. Reading from cysteine to phenylalanine, the CDR3 counts 14 amino acids. Left in the record is the CDR3 DNA by itself, 42 bases read in frame from the first base.

The immunoSEQ Assay, a bias-controlled multiplex PCR, was used to amplify TCRbeta CDR3 regions from genomic DNA. As for how the authors treated the data: The number of nucleated cells in each sample was estimated by amplification of reference gene primers within the assay. To quantify the absolute abundance of each unique TCRbeta CDR3 rearrangement, sequence reads were collapsed and filtered. For each sample, productive Simpson clonality was calculated as the square root of Simpson's diversity index across productive rearrangements. In TCRdb, the immuneACCESS table is reduced to in-frame sequences with V and J assigned. These tables do not hold every clone; where another copy was compared, an unresolved V gene accounts for under half, and the others remain unexplained. V and J calls plus clone size are reproduced from that table; the DNA served to infer D and trimming. The sample profile shows approximately 140,000 clones; 80% to 90% of them were found once. The ten top clones hold over 10% of the sample.

This entry belongs to a study of blood T cell repertoires in COVID-19 (dated by TCRdb to the early 2020s). In terms of the full investigation: Collaborator samples came from the United States, Italy and Spain and covered acute and convalescent phases of COVID-19. Where available, HLA class I and class II types were obtained from metadata supplied by the sample provider rather than from assay-based typing. Sample metadata almost always included a de-identified subject ID, COVID-19 status, age in years and sex. Subjects who had been exposed to COVID-19, were actively infected with it, or had recovered from it provided the deeply sampled blood TCRbeta repertoires that made up the dataset. The prospective study material was composed of cDNA or gDNA derived from T cells, B-cell-depleted T cells, or PBMCs. The repertoires were released in a freely available public database intended as a resource for research on the immune response to SARS-CoV-2. The samples were drawn from two sources: the first 160 participants of the ongoing ImmuneRACE study, and 1,200 or so subjects contributed by 6 global collaborators. The research as a whole found: Clinical and demographic metadata were provided uncurated, with the amount varying by source and participant.

Sequenced: peripheral blood. The rearrangement joined TRBV7-3 to TRBJ1-6; TRBD1 could be the D gene, as 6 bases match. The origin of this receptor is a man between 18 and 29 years old with COVID-19, enrolled during active disease. In nucleotides, the sequence is TGTGCCAGCAGCTTATCGGGGGGCAATTCACCCCTCCACTTT. It codes for CASSLSGGNSPLHF.